Listed below are T cell receptor beta chains from one sample, sequenced in a study of cytomegalovirus exposure and HLA in healthy donors. Assay used: immunoSEQ multiplex PCR; TCRdb lists only in-frame clones, some missing. This sample has roughly 120,000 clones; approximately 80% occur once, and the top ten carry approximately 10%. The sequenced sample consisted of PBMCs. The receptors here all came from a male donor in good health and CMV-seropositive. CDR3s include the opening cysteine and the closing phenylalanine or tryptophan. Fields, in order: CDR3 protein, CDR3 DNA, D gene, clone size, J gene, V gene. D genes are given only for firm matches. A row's size may be missing; if present it is once, few, many or a size class.

CDR3: CSMQGTEAFF
DNA: TGCAGTATGCAGGGAACTGAAGCTTTCTTT
D: -
size: -
J: TRBJ1-1
V: TRBV20-1

CDR3: CASSLTENTEAFF
DNA: TGTGCCAGCAGCTTGACAGAGAACACTGAAGCTTTCTTT
D: -
size: -
J: TRBJ1-1
V: TRBV5-4

CDR3: CASSLAGRYEQYF
DNA: TGTGCCAGCAGCTTAGCGGGGCGCTACGAGCAGTACTTC
D: -
size: -
J: TRBJ2-7
V: TRBV7-2

CDR3: CASSLGRVNNYGYTF
DNA: TGTGCCAGCAGTTTAGGCAGGGTTAATAACTATGGCTACACCTTC
D: -
size: -
J: TRBJ1-2
V: TRBV28

CDR3: CASSQDLPGPYEQYF
DNA: TGCGCCAGCAGCCAAGATTTACCAGGTCCCTACGAGCAGTACTTC
D: -
size: once
J: TRBJ2-7
V: TRBV4-3

CDR3: CAWSTTGPNTGELFF
DNA: TGTGCCTGGAGTACGACAGGGCCGAACACCGGGGAGCTGTTTTTT
D: TRBD1
size: -
J: TRBJ2-2
V: TRBV30

CDR3: CASSRGLAGTSYEQYF
DNA: TGTGCCAGCAGCCGAGGACTAGCGGGGACTTCCTACGAGCAGTACTTC
D: TRBD2
size: -
J: TRBJ2-7
V: TRBV7-2

CDR3: CSSSFSPGYTDTQYF
DNA: TGTTCCAGCAGCTTCTCCCCGGGATACACAGATACGCAGTATTTT
D: -
size: -
J: TRBJ2-3
V: TRBV7-9

CDR3: CASSPLGQPNTEAFF
DNA: TGTGCCAGCAGTCCATTGGGACAGCCGAACACTGAAGCTTTCTTT
D: TRBD1
size: -
J: TRBJ1-1
V: TRBV27

CDR3: CSSSLVSTEAFF
DNA: TGTTCCAGCAGCTTAGTTAGCACTGAAGCTTTCTTT
D: -
size: -
J: TRBJ1-1
V: TRBV7-9

CDR3: CASSQYIDSNQPQHF
DNA: TGCGCCAGCAGCCAATACATTGATAGCAATCAGCCCCAGCATTTT
D: -
size: -
J: TRBJ1-5
V: TRBV4-3

CDR3: CAWSEGLNTEAFF
DNA: TGTGCCTGGAGTGAGGGGCTGAACACTGAAGCTTTCTTT
D: -
size: -
J: TRBJ1-1
V: TRBV30

CDR3: CAWSVRAASGRADKQYF
DNA: TGTGCCTGGAGTGTACGGGCGGCTAGCGGGAGGGCCGATAAGCAGTATTTT
D: TRBD2
size: -
J: TRBJ2-3
V: TRBV30

CDR3: CASSLGRGPYNEQFF
DNA: TGTGCCAGCAGCTTGGGCAGGGGACCCTACAATGAGCAGTTCTTC
D: -
size: -
J: TRBJ2-1
V: TRBV7-9

CDR3: CASLYDRHQETQYF
DNA: TGTGCCAGCCTCTACGACAGACACCAAGAGACCCAGTACTTC
D: -
size: -
J: TRBJ2-5
V: TRBV28

CDR3: CASSLLGVDQPQHF
DNA: TGTGCCAGCAGTTTGTTAGGGGTTGATCAGCCCCAGCATTTT
D: -
size: -
J: TRBJ1-5
V: TRBV27

CDR3: CAIRPTGHGTGELFF
DNA: TGTGCCATCAGACCCACAGGGCATGGGACCGGGGAGCTGTTTTTT
D: -
size: -
J: TRBJ2-2
V: TRBV10-3

CDR3: CAISDDGQPSGELFF
DNA: TGTGCCATCAGTGACGATGGGCAGCCATCCGGGGAGCTGTTTTTT
D: -
size: -
J: TRBJ2-2
V: TRBV10-3

CDR3: CASSLDSGPQITYEQYF
DNA: TGTGCCAGCAGCTTAGATAGCGGCCCACAAATAACCTACGAGCAGTACTTC
D: -
size: -
J: TRBJ2-7
V: TRBV11-2

CDR3: CASSVRTSGYEETQYF
DNA: TGTGCCAGCAGCGTTCGGACTAGCGGCTACGAAGAGACCCAGTACTTC
D: TRBD2
size: -
J: TRBJ2-5
V: TRBV9

CDR3: CSSSQGVFAAENEKLFF
DNA: TGTTCCAGCAGCCAGGGGGTCTTTGCGGCGGAGAATGAAAAACTGTTTTTT
D: TRBD1
size: -
J: TRBJ1-4
V: TRBV7-9

CDR3: CASSFTGEQPQHF
DNA: TGTGCCAGCAGCTTTACAGGGGAACAGCCCCAGCATTTT
D: TRBD1
size: -
J: TRBJ1-5
V: TRBV5-6

CDR3: CASSTGPGGNTIYF
DNA: TGTGCCAGCAGTACAGGGCCGGGAGGAAACACCATATATTTT
D: -
size: -
J: TRBJ1-3
V: TRBV28

CDR3: CASWTGMNTEAFF
DNA: TGTGCCAGCTGGACAGGGATGAACACTGAAGCTTTCTTT
D: TRBD1
size: -
J: TRBJ1-1
V: TRBV5-5

CDR3: CASGPNSFSGNTIYF
DNA: TGTGCCAGCGGGCCAAACAGCTTCTCTGGAAACACCATATATTTT
D: -
size: few
J: TRBJ1-3
V: TRBV6-6

CDR3: CASSVGSGNYGYTF
DNA: TGTGCCAGCAGCGTAGGTTCAGGCAACTATGGCTACACCTTC
D: -
size: -
J: TRBJ1-2
V: TRBV9

CDR3: CASTVRGIDNEQFF
DNA: TGTGCCAGTACTGTCAGGGGGATCGACAATGAGCAGTTCTTC
D: TRBD1
size: -
J: TRBJ2-1
V: TRBV19

CDR3: CASSFVAGVPETQYF
DNA: TGTGCCAGCAGCTTCGTAGCGGGAGTGCCTGAGACCCAGTACTTC
D: TRBD2
size: -
J: TRBJ2-5
V: TRBV7-2

CDR3: CASSSGAYEQYF
DNA: TGTGCCAGCAGTTCAGGGGCGTACGAGCAGTACTTC
D: -
size: -
J: TRBJ2-7
V: TRBV27

CDR3: CASSLGLAGNIQYF
DNA: TGTGCCAGCAGCTTAGGACTAGCTGGAAACATTCAGTACTTC
D: -
size: -
J: TRBJ2-4
V: TRBV13

CDR3: CASSKDYYEQYF
DNA: TGTGCCAGCAGCAAGGACTACTACGAGCAGTACTTC
D: -
size: -
J: TRBJ2-7
V: TRBV5-5

CDR3: CASRDEWGQAQGYTF
DNA: TGTGCCAGCAGGGACGAATGGGGACAGGCTCAAGGCTACACCTTC
D: TRBD1
size: -
J: TRBJ1-2
V: TRBV6-5

CDR3: CASSSDFRSYNEQFF
DNA: TGTGCCAGCAGTTCCGACTTCCGCTCCTACAATGAGCAGTTCTTC
D: -
size: -
J: TRBJ2-1
V: TRBV6-5

CDR3: CASSEGSGTLEQYF
DNA: TGTGCCAGCAGCGAGGGAAGCGGGACGCTCGAGCAGTACTTC
D: TRBD2
size: -
J: TRBJ2-7
V: TRBV6-6

CDR3: CASTLRVADSYEQYF
DNA: TGTGCCAGCACCTTAAGAGTAGCGGACTCCTACGAGCAGTACTTC
D: -
size: -
J: TRBJ2-7
V: TRBV7-8

CDR3: CASSLALQREGPGELFF
DNA: TGTGCCAGCAGCTTAGCACTACAACGGGAGGGCCCCGGGGAGCTGTTTTTT
D: TRBD2
size: -
J: TRBJ2-2
V: TRBV7-9

CDR3: CASSPSDGPPGEQYF
DNA: TGTGCCAGCTCACCAAGCGACGGTCCGCCTGGCGAGCAGTACTTC
D: -
size: -
J: TRBJ2-7
V: TRBV18

CDR3: CSSNPGGYEQYF
DNA: TGTTCCAGCAACCCAGGGGGCTACGAGCAGTACTTC
D: TRBD1
size: -
J: TRBJ2-7
V: TRBV7-9

CDR3: CASSSLAEGVTKQYF
DNA: TGTGCCAGCAGCTCACTAGCGGAGGGGGTTACGAAGCAGTACTTC
D: TRBD2
size: -
J: TRBJ2-7
V: TRBV28

CDR3: CASSVGDSQETQYF
DNA: TGTGCCAGCAGCGTGGGGGACAGCCAAGAGACCCAGTACTTC
D: TRBD1
size: -
J: TRBJ2-5
V: TRBV9

CDR3: CASSPSQGATDIQYF
DNA: TGTGCCAGCTCACCTTCCCAGGGGGCGACGGACATTCAGTACTTC
D: TRBD1
size: -
J: TRBJ2-4
V: TRBV18

CDR3: CASSLASGNSYEQYF
DNA: TGTGCCAGCAGCTTAGCCAGCGGCAACTCCTACGAGCAGTACTTC
D: -
size: -
J: TRBJ2-7
V: TRBV7-2

CDR3: CASSQQGAETQYF
DNA: TGTGCCAGTAGCCAACAGGGGGCTGAGACCCAGTACTTC
D: TRBD1
size: -
J: TRBJ2-5
V: TRBV19

CDR3: CASRSQSTDTQYF
DNA: TGTGCCAGCAGGTCCCAGTCCACAGATACGCAGTATTTT
D: -
size: -
J: TRBJ2-3
V: TRBV28

CDR3: CASSAPAPYGYTF
DNA: TGTGCCAGCAGCGCCCCCGCGCCCTATGGCTACACCTTC
D: -
size: once
J: TRBJ1-2
V: TRBV28

CDR3: CASSPGWGGEELFF
DNA: TGTGCCAGCAGCCCGGGGTGGGGAGGCGAGGAGCTGTTTTTT
D: -
size: -
J: TRBJ2-2
V: TRBV11-3

CDR3: CSSSSLAGGPDYNEQFF
DNA: TGTTCCAGCAGCTCGCTAGCGGGAGGGCCTGACTACAATGAGCAGTTCTTC
D: TRBD2
size: -
J: TRBJ2-1
V: TRBV7-9

CDR3: CASSQEGLAGYEQYF
DNA: TGCGCCAGCAGCCAAGAGGGACTAGCGGGCTACGAGCAGTACTTC
D: TRBD2
size: -
J: TRBJ2-7
V: TRBV4-3

CDR3: CASSIGSEGRSTEAFF
DNA: TGTGCCAGTAGTATAGGCTCCGAGGGTAGGAGCACTGAAGCTTTCTTT
D: -
size: -
J: TRBJ1-1
V: TRBV19